The source of this TCR beta chain is a study of T cells in Graves' hyperthyroidism and ophthalmopathy. Regions amplified from RNA transcripts were the TCR beta CDR3 regions. RT-PCR in the first round (using the HTBI primer set) targeted the TCR CDR3. Via MiXCR, TCRdb re-called the multiplex PCR reads, giving one row per CDR3 protein. The table shows 450,000 to 700,000 distinct CDR3 sequences, with approximately 44% occurring only once. CDR1 is DFQATT, CDR2 SNEGSKA, per germline (reference sequence). V lost 0 bases and J lost 11, with 10 bases in between. The CDR3 totals 12 residues. This receptor was taken from an adult woman with Graves' disease, either hyperthyroidism or ophthalmopathy (not recorded which). This chain uses TRBV20-1 with TRBJ1-4; no reliable D call. Sequenced input: peripheral blood or thyroid tissue (not recorded which). The DNA of the CDR3 is TGCAGTGCTAGAGATCAAGTACGGAAACTGTTTTTT. It codes for CSARDQVRKLFF.